The 21 T cell receptor beta chains listed next were all sequenced from one sample in a study of cytomegalovirus exposure and HLA in healthy donors. PCR was performed using 60 Vbeta and 13 Jbeta primers. Some clones are missing from TCRdb's copy, which holds only in-frame ones; the method was immunoSEQ multiplex PCR. The profile covers 150,000 or so clones, with about 75% appearing a single time and 4.7% taken by the ten largest. The sequencing sample was made of PBMCs. These TCRs come from a man in his late teens or twenties in good health and CMV-seropositive.

The genes are TRBV30 and TRBJ1-2; D unclear. Trimming took off 3 bases at V and 3 bases at J, with 14 bases between the two ends. The CDR3 is made up of 14 amino acids. Germline CDR1 and CDR2: GTSNPN and SVGIG (reference sequence). CDR3 in DNA: TGTGCCTGGAGCCCCAGTCTTTCCGACTATGGCTACACCTTC. Its protein product is CAWSPSLSDYGYTF.

This chain joins TRBV5-1 and TRBJ2-3, with TRBD2 matching 9 bases. CDR1 SGHRS and CDR2 YFSETQ come from the germline V gene. V lost 2 bases and J lost 4; bases outside the gene matches: 5. CDR3 size: 15 residues. CDR3 bases: TGCGCCAGCAGCTTTGGCGGGAGGGCCCCAGATACGCAGTATTTT. Translated, it gives CASSFGGRAPDTQYF.

This chain joins TRBV5-4 and TRBJ1-4; 7 bases fit TRBD1. Unmatched junction bases numbered 5, after V lost 4 bases and J lost 5 bases. CDR1 SGHNT and CDR2 YYREEE come from the germline V gene (reference sequence). The CDR3 has 14 amino acids. This CDR3 reads CASSRDSTNEKLFF. The CDR3 region has the DNA TGTGCCAGCAGCCGGGACAGTACCAATGAAAAACTGTTTTTT.

Only a few counts were recorded for this clone. The rearrangement uses TRBV29-1 and TRBJ2-3; TRBD2 matches at 11 bases. CDR1 SQVTM and CDR2 ANQGSEA come from the germline V gene. The CDR3 is 16 residues long. Trimming at V came to 4 bases and at J to 3 bases, leaving 9 bases not matched to a gene. The CDR3 loop reads CSVGGGASGRTDTQYF. CDR3 DNA: TGCAGCGTTGGGGGAGGGGCTAGCGGGAGGACAGATACGCAGTATTTT.

This clone appeared a single time. V usage is TRBV28 and J usage is TRBJ1-5, with no clear D. Germline CDR1 reads MDHEN; CDR2 reads SYDVKM. Trimming shortened V by 9 bases and J by 0 bases, and 12 bases separated the two germline ends. The CDR3 consists of 14 residues. CDR3 nucleotide sequence: TGTGCCAGTCAAAACAATTATAGCAATCAGCCCCAGCATTTT. Its translation: CASQNNYSNQPQHF.

V is TRBV30 and J is TRBJ1-2, with D unresolved. Trimming cost V 3 bases and J 2 bases, with 10 bases left between them. Per germline, CDR1 GTSNPN and CDR2 SVGIG (reference sequence). There are 13 residues in the CDR3. The CDR3 nucleotides read TGTGCCTGGAGGCCTGCGGGGAACTATGGCTACACCTTC. It yields the protein CAWRPAGNYGYTF.

The J gene is TRBJ2-4, the V gene TRBV11-2; unclear D gene. The CDR3 loop spans 14 amino acids. V shed 1 base and J shed 6 bases, with 10 bases lying between them. The germline gives CDR1 SGHAT, CDR2 FQNNGV. CDR3 sequence (DNA): TGTGCCAGCAGCTTAGGGGCAGAGAGAAACATTCAGTACTTC. Encoded protein: CASSLGAERNIQYF.

The V and J genes are TRBV6-5 and TRBJ1-2; TRBD1 matches at 9 bases. Looked up from germline, CDR1 is MNHEY and CDR2 is SVGAGI. The junction had 9 bases not matched to a gene; V was cut back by 6 bases and J by 4 bases. The CDR3 covers 15 residues. The CDR3 nucleotides read TGTGCCAGCAGGACGGGACAGGGTCTCCTCTATGGCTACACCTTC. It yields the protein CASRTGQGLLYGYTF.

The sample holds a few counts of this clone. The chain is built from TRBV6-1 and TRBJ2-3, with 8 nucleotides matching TRBD1. The germline V gene has CDR1 MNHNS and CDR2 SASEGT. V lost 6 bases and J lost 1; bases outside the gene matches: 6. The CDR3 has 15 residues. The CDR3 DNA reads TGTGCCAGCAGACCAGGGGGCGCGGGCACAGATACGCAGTATTTT. It translates to CASRPGGAGTDTQYF.

The rearrangement uses TRBV5-8 and TRBJ2-5, with 8 bases fitting TRBD1. Per the germline V gene, CDR1 is SGHTS and CDR2 is YDEGEE. CDR3 length equals 19 residues. Trimming cost V 1 base and J 3 bases; bases outside gene matches: 17. The CDR3 protein is CASSLRDRFGLNNKETQYF. The CDR3 DNA is TGTGCCAGCAGCTTGAGGGACAGGTTTGGGTTGAATAATAAAGAGACCCAGTACTTC. Full variable domain (outside the CDR3, taken from reference TRBV5-8 and TRBJ2-5): EAGVTQSPTHLIKTRGQQATLRCSPISGHTSVYWYQQALGLGLQFLLWYDEGEERNRGNFPPRFSGRQFPNYSSELNVNALELEDSALYLCASSLRDRFGLNNKETQYFGPGTRLLVL.

This clone came up once. The chain employs TRBV5-1 and TRBJ2-1; possible D gene TRBD1, 6 bases. Between the trimmed V and J ends, which lost 3 bases and 6 bases, there was a span of 16 bases. CDR1 is SGHRS and CDR2 is YFSETQ in the germline V gene. The CDR3 loop spans 15 amino acids. The CDR3 sequence: CASSSRPDSRNEQFF. DNA of the CDR3: TGCGCCAGCAGCTCCCGGCCGGACAGTCGCAATGAGCAGTTCTTC. Full variable domain (rest looked up from reference TRBV5-1 and TRBJ2-1): KAGVTQTPRYLIKTRGQQVTLSCSPISGHRSVSWYQQTPGQGLQFLFEYFSETQRNKGNFPGRFSGRQFSNSRSEMNVSTLELGDSALYLCASSSRPDSRNEQFFGPGTRLTVL.

This chain joins TRBV5-1 and TRBJ2-7, with 9 bases lining up with TRBD2. After removal of 4 bases from V and 5 bases from J, the junction contained 7 bases not matched to a gene. Looked up from germline, CDR1 is SGHRS and CDR2 is YFSETQ. This CDR3 is 14 amino acids long. The CDR3 DNA is TGCGCCAGCAGCCCGGGCGGCGGGGGGGACGAGCAGTACGTC. Protein product: CASSPGGGGDEQYV.

This clone has only one observation. The chain employs TRBV7-9 and TRBJ1-1; D remains unclear. Germline CDR1 and CDR2: SEHNR and FQNEAQ (reference sequence). V lost 5 bases and J 4 bases, leaving 11 bases between the germline ends. CDR3 length: 13 residues. For the CDR3, the DNA is TGTGCCAGCAGCCTCCCGGTGGTCACTGAAGCTTTCTTT. It is translated as CASSLPVVTEAFF. The variable domain in full, with the rest retrieved from reference TRBV7-9 and TRBJ1-1, is DTGVSQNPRHKITKRGQNVTFRCDPISEHNRLYWYRQTLGQGPEFLTYFQNEAQLEKSRLLSDRFSAERPKGSFSTLEIQRTEQGDSAMYLCASSLPVVTEAFFGQGTRLTVV.

The sample holds a few counts of this clone. V is TRBV11-3 and J is TRBJ1-1; D is undetermined. Deletions cut 1 base from V and 7 bases from J, with 16 bases between. CDR1 is SGHNT and CDR2 is YENEEA in the germline V gene. CDR3 size: 15 residues. As DNA, the CDR3 is TGTGCCAGCAGCTTAGTGGGTCGGAGGGAGGATGAAGCTTTCTTT. This codes for CASSLVGRREDEAFF.

The chain couples TRBV15 to TRBJ1-4; 9 bases map to TRBD1. Trimming removed 0 bases from V and 5 bases from J; junction bases left unmatched: 4. This CDR3 has 16 amino acids. CDR1 and CDR2 (germline): LNHNV, YYDKDF (reference sequence). The CDR3 region is CATSRDTGTGNEKLFF. The CDR3 region has the DNA TGTGCCACCAGCAGAGATACCGGGACAGGGAATGAAAAACTGTTTTTT.

CDR3 bases: TGTGCCAGCAGTTACCGGACAGGATTGGGATCTGAAGCTTTCTTT. Encoded protein: CASSYRTGLGSEAFF. The chain is built from TRBV28 and TRBJ1-1, with 7 bases that match TRBD1. J gave up 6 bases and V 4 bases, and 11 bases lay outside the gene matches. Germline V gene sequence: CDR1 MDHEN, CDR2 SYDVKM. The CDR3 consists of 15 residues.

This rearrangement joins TRBV19 to TRBJ1-5; tentatively, D is TRBD1 (5 bases). CDR1 LNHDA and CDR2 SQIVND come from the germline V gene (reference sequence). The CDR3 covers 15 residues. V lost 3 bases, J lost 6 bases, and 15 bases lay in between. The CDR3 sequence is CASSMDPGLRQPQHF. The CDR3 DNA reads TGTGCCAGTAGTATGGACCCGGGACTTCGTCAGCCCCAGCATTTT. Together with reference TRBV19 and TRBJ1-5, the CDR3 gives the full variable domain: DGGITQSPKYLFRKEGQNVTLSCEQNLNHDAMYWYRQDPGQGLRLIYYSQIVNDFQKGDIAEGYSVSREKKESFPLTVTSAQKNPTAFYLCASSMDPGLRQPQHFGDGTRLSIL.

The rearrangement joins TRBV5-1 to TRBJ2-5, with a weak D call TRBD1 (6 bases). Germline lookup yields CDR1 SGHRS and CDR2 YFSETQ. CDR3 length: 15 amino acids. V lost 0 bases, J lost 4 bases, and 13 bases lay in between. The CDR3 is CASSLVVRGRETQYF. DNA of the CDR3: TGCGCCAGCAGCTTGGTCGTCAGGGGTCGAGAGACCCAGTACTTC.

The chain carries TRBV5-1 and TRBJ1-5; maybe TRBD1 (5 bases). Germline V gives CDR1 SGHRS, CDR2 YFSETQ. V lost 0 bases, J lost 7 bases, and 11 bases lay in between. The CDR3 is 14 amino acids. The CDR3 nucleotides read TGCGCCAGCAGCTTGGGTGGGACTCTGCAGCCCCAGCATTTT. Its protein is CASSLGGTLQPQHF. Complete variable domain (other parts from reference TRBV5-1 and TRBJ1-5): KAGVTQTPRYLIKTRGQQVTLSCSPISGHRSVSWYQQTPGQGLQFLFEYFSETQRNKGNFPGRFSGRQFSNSRSEMNVSTLELGDSALYLCASSLGGTLQPQHFGDGTRLSIL.

The V gene is TRBV13, the J gene TRBJ2-2, with 9 bases lining up with TRBD1. The CDR3 length is 19 residues. The V segment lost 5 bases and the J segment 2 bases; nucleotides outside the gene matches: 15. Germline-derived CDR1 and CDR2 are PRHDT and FYEKMQ (reference sequence). The CDR3, as DNA: TGTGCCAGCAGCCTAAGGAACAGGGGGCAAATGGGAAACACCGGGGAGCTGTTTTTT. It encodes CASSLRNRGQMGNTGELFF.

The chain carries TRBV9 and TRBJ1-1, with D possibly TRBD1 on 5 matching bases. Germline V gives CDR1 SGDLS, CDR2 YYNGEE. The ends were cut back, 0 bases at V and 0 bases at J, with 9 bases in the middle. CDR3 size: 15 residues. The CDR3 is CASSVGNRLNTEAFF. The CDR3 region has the DNA TGTGCCAGCAGCGTAGGAAACAGGTTGAACACTGAAGCTTTCTTT. Filled out from reference TRBV9 and TRBJ1-1, the complete variable domain reads DSGVTQTPKHLITATGQRVTLRCSPRSGDLSVYWYQQSLDQGLQFLIQYYNGEERAKGNILERFSAQQFPDLHSELNLSSLELGDSALYFCASSVGNRLNTEAFFGQGTRLTVV.